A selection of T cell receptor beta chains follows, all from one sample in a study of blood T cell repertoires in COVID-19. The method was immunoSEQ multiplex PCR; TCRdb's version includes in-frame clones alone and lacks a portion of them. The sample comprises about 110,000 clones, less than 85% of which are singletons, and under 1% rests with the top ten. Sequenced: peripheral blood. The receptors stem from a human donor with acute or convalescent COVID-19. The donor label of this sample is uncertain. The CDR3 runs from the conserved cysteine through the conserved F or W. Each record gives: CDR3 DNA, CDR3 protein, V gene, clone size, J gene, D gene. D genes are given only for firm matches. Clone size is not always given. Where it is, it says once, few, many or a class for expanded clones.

CDR3 DNA: TGTGCCAGCAGACTGGGACAGGTGAACACTGAAGCTTTCTTT
CDR3 protein: CASRLGQVNTEAFF
V gene: TRBV2
clone size: few
J gene: TRBJ1-1
D gene: TRBD1

CDR3 DNA: TGTGCCAGCAGTGAAACGTCACAGGGAAGGTATGCTAACTATGGCTACACCTTC
CDR3 protein: CASSETSQGRYANYGYTF
V gene: TRBV2
clone size: -
J gene: TRBJ1-2
D gene: -

CDR3 DNA: TGTGCCTGGAGTCTCAGGGGCGGCTTAACGTACCAAGAGACCCAGTACTTC
CDR3 protein: CAWSLRGGLTYQETQYF
V gene: TRBV30
clone size: -
J gene: TRBJ2-5
D gene: -

CDR3 DNA: TGCGCCAGCAGCTTGTTAATCGCGGGGTCTGGGGCCAACGTCCTGACTTTC
CDR3 protein: CASSLLIAGSGANVLTF
V gene: TRBV5-1
clone size: -
J gene: TRBJ2-6
D gene: -

CDR3 DNA: TGTGCCAGCAGCCCCAATCAAAACTCCTACGAGCAGTACTTC
CDR3 protein: CASSPNQNSYEQYF
V gene: TRBV11-3
clone size: few
J gene: TRBJ2-7
D gene: -

CDR3 DNA: TGCGCCAGCAGCCCCGGACAGGGACGAGAGACCCAGTACTTC
CDR3 protein: CASSPGQGRETQYF
V gene: TRBV5-1
clone size: -
J gene: TRBJ2-5
D gene: TRBD1

CDR3 DNA: TGTGCCAGCAGTGATGGCCCAGGGAACTATGGCTACACCTTC
CDR3 protein: CASSDGPGNYGYTF
V gene: TRBV25-1
clone size: once
J gene: TRBJ1-2
D gene: -

CDR3 DNA: TGTGCCACCAGCAGCGGGGGGCGGGGCGGGGAGCTGTTTTTT
CDR3 protein: CATSSGGRGGELFF
V gene: TRBV15
clone size: once
J gene: TRBJ2-2
D gene: -

CDR3 DNA: TGTGCCAGCAGCTTACAGCTAGCGGGGGCAGAGACCCAGTACTTC
CDR3 protein: CASSLQLAGAETQYF
V gene: TRBV7-8
clone size: -
J gene: TRBJ2-5
D gene: TRBD2

CDR3 DNA: TGCGCCAGCAGCCCATCATCTGGACAGCCTGGAAACACCATATATTTT
CDR3 protein: CASSPSSGQPGNTIYF
V gene: TRBV5-1
clone size: -
J gene: TRBJ1-3
D gene: -

CDR3 DNA: TGCAGCGTTGGTCAACTGAAAGAGACCCAGTACTTC
CDR3 protein: CSVGQLKETQYF
V gene: TRBV29-1
clone size: few
J gene: TRBJ2-5
D gene: -

CDR3 DNA: TGTGCCACCAGTACCTCGACAGGGGGTTTCCAAGAGACCCAGTACTTC
CDR3 protein: CATSTSTGGFQETQYF
V gene: TRBV24-1
clone size: -
J gene: TRBJ2-5
D gene: TRBD1

CDR3 DNA: TGTGCCAGCAGCGCCTCAGGGCACGAGCAGTACTTC
CDR3 protein: CASSASGHEQYF
V gene: TRBV7-9
clone size: -
J gene: TRBJ2-7
D gene: -

CDR3 DNA: TGTGCCAGTACCGATATCGGACAGGGGCGAGAAAAACTGTTTTTT
CDR3 protein: CASTDIGQGREKLFF
V gene: TRBV19
clone size: once
J gene: TRBJ1-4
D gene: TRBD1

CDR3 DNA: TGTGCCTGGAGTGCCTTACTATTTCACAATAAGCAGTTCTTC
CDR3 protein: CAWSALLFHNKQFF
V gene: TRBV30
clone size: -
J gene: TRBJ2-1
D gene: -

CDR3 DNA: TGTGCCAGCAGTCCGGGGGGGCCCTACAATGAGCAGTTCTTC
CDR3 protein: CASSPGGPYNEQFF
V gene: TRBV27
clone size: -
J gene: TRBJ2-1
D gene: TRBD2

CDR3 DNA: TGTGCCAGCAGTCACCCCCAGCGTGGGGAGCTGTTTTTT
CDR3 protein: CASSHPQRGELFF
V gene: TRBV6-5
clone size: many
J gene: TRBJ2-2
D gene: -

CDR3 DNA: TGCGCCAGCAGCGCCGGAACGGGGGAAGCGACCCAGTACTTC
CDR3 protein: CASSAGTGEATQYF
V gene: TRBV5-1
clone size: -
J gene: TRBJ2-5
D gene: -

CDR3 DNA: TGCGCCAGCAAACCGGGACTAGCGGGGGCGTACTCCTTCACAGATACGCAGTATTTT
CDR3 protein: CASKPGLAGAYSFTDTQYF
V gene: TRBV5-1
clone size: -
J gene: TRBJ2-3
D gene: TRBD2

CDR3 DNA: TGTGCCAGCAGCGTAGGGGCGGGACAGGGCACAGATACGCAGTATTTT
CDR3 protein: CASSVGAGQGTDTQYF
V gene: TRBV9
clone size: -
J gene: TRBJ2-3
D gene: TRBD1

CDR3 DNA: TGTGCCAGCAGCTTGGTCGGGGGGGCCGGGGCCAACGTCCTGACTTTC
CDR3 protein: CASSLVGGAGANVLTF
V gene: TRBV5-6
clone size: once
J gene: TRBJ2-6
D gene: TRBD2

CDR3 DNA: TGTGCCAGCAGCCTCGCTCCCCGGGTACTCTACAATGAGCAGTTCTTC
CDR3 protein: CASSLAPRVLYNEQFF
V gene: TRBV6-6
clone size: -
J gene: TRBJ2-1
D gene: -

CDR3 DNA: TGCGCCAGCAGCGCAGACAGGGGTTGGCAGCCCCAGCATTTT
CDR3 protein: CASSADRGWQPQHF
V gene: TRBV5-1
clone size: -
J gene: TRBJ1-5
D gene: TRBD1

CDR3 DNA: TGCGCCAGCAGAATAGAACACAGGGGGCGTGGGGCCAACGTCCTGACTTTC
CDR3 protein: CASRIEHRGRGANVLTF
V gene: TRBV5-1
clone size: -
J gene: TRBJ2-6
D gene: TRBD1

CDR3 DNA: TGTGCCTGGAAACGAGGCGGCCGCAGGGTAGATACGCAGTATTTT
CDR3 protein: CAWKRGGRRVDTQYF
V gene: TRBV30
clone size: once
J gene: TRBJ2-3
D gene: -

CDR3 DNA: TGTGCCAGCAGCCGAACAGGGGGGACCACGAGGGAGACCCAGTACTTC
CDR3 protein: CASSRTGGTTRETQYF
V gene: TRBV27
clone size: -
J gene: TRBJ2-5
D gene: TRBD1

CDR3 DNA: TGTGCCAGCATCAGGGGACGCAATCAGCCCCAGCATTTT
CDR3 protein: CASIRGRNQPQHF
V gene: TRBV6-5
clone size: many
J gene: TRBJ1-5
D gene: -

CDR3 DNA: TGTGCCAGCAGTTTCCAGGGGGCTGGCTACACCTTC
CDR3 protein: CASSFQGAGYTF
V gene: TRBV6-5
clone size: -
J gene: TRBJ1-2
D gene: TRBD1

CDR3 DNA: TGTGCCAGCAGCTTCCGGGACAGGCCCTCTGGAAACACCATATATTTT
CDR3 protein: CASSFRDRPSGNTIYF
V gene: TRBV9
clone size: -
J gene: TRBJ1-3
D gene: TRBD1